A single TCR beta chain is shown here with its context. Trimming took off 4 bases at V and 4 bases at J, with 8 bases between the two ends. The CDR3 is 14 residues long. The germline V gene encodes CDR1 PRHDT and CDR2 FYEKMQ (reference sequence). Per the original data handling: Researchers report that nucleated cell counts were estimated from reference gene primer amplification. Clones were sequenced by immunoSEQ multiplex PCR, and TCRdb holds only the in-frame ones, with some missing. Clone size and the V and J calls come from that table; the DNA yielded D and trimming. The sample comprises about 150,000 clones, 70% to 90% of which are singletons, and roughly 2.2% rests with the top ten. This sample stems from a study of blood T cell repertoires in COVID-19. Study context: Material from acute and convalescent COVID-19 was sourced from the United States, Italy and Spain. Sources were T cells, B-cell-depleted T cells, or PBMCs; the material itself was cDNA or gDNA.

The sample was peripheral blood. The rearrangement joins TRBV13 to TRBJ1-6; no clear D gene. The origin of this receptor is a woman between 70 and 85 years old with acute or convalescent COVID-19. Here the CDR3 reads CASSSTDYNSPLHF. The CDR3 bases are TGTGCCAGCAGCTCTACAGATTATAATTCACCCCTCCACTTT. Full variable domain (outside the CDR3, taken from reference TRBV13 and TRBJ1-6): AAGVIQSPRHLIKEKRETATLKCYPIPRHDTVYWYQQGPGQDPQFLISFYEKMQSDKGSIPDRFSAQQFSDYHSELNMSSLELGDSALYFCASSSTDYNSPLHFGNGTRLTVT.